This T cell receptor beta chain was sequenced during a study of spatial heterogeneity in lung cancer. As for the study in general: Detection of beta-chain sequences consistently exceeded that of alpha-chain sequences. Each distinct TCR and UMI combination averaged more than ten appearances in raw reads.

Time point described: sample taken at primary tumor resection. Whole RNA, isolated from tumor, nontumor lung or frozen PBMC, was sequenced without prior sorting. The donor population consisted of more than 55 patients with untreated, early-stage non-small cell lung cancer. CDR1 is DFQATT and CDR2 is SNEGSKA in the germline V gene (reference sequence). The CDR3 is 14 residues long. The V end lost 5 bases, the J end lost 1 base, and 13 bases lay between the germline ends. The presence of a unique molecular identifier marked each TCR cDNA molecule. MiXCR, applied by TCRdb to the 5' RACE reads, yields one record per CDR3 protein. In the table there are approximately 7,000 distinct CDR3 sequences, approximately 4% of which are singletons. This clonotype was found many times.

The specimen was normal lung tissue next to the tumor, collected at surgery. The rearrangement joins TRBV20-1 to TRBJ2-3; D may be TRBD2 (6 bases). The sequence was obtained from a female donor with early-stage non-small cell lung cancer. CDR3 sequence: CSALLPGGTDTQYF. The CDR3 bases are TGCAGTGCTCTTTTACCGGGGGGCACAGATACGCAGTATTTT.